These 30 T cell receptor beta chains share one sample of origin, sequenced in a study of response to subunit inactivated influenza vaccine. TCRdb reanalysed the RT-PCR reads using MiXCR and keeps one entry per CDR3 protein. The profile shows around 760,000 distinct CDR3 sequences, approximately 15% of them singletons. Sequencing was performed on PBMCs from blood, taken around 14 days before vaccination. These receptors came from a man over 45 who received an inactivated influenza vaccine.

The chain employs TRBV7-2 and TRBJ1-5, with a weak D call TRBD1 (5 bases). The CDR3 consists of 16 residues. Germline CDR1 reads SGHTA; CDR2 reads FQGNSA. With 3 bases removed from V and 0 bases from J, the gap between germline ends came to 12 bases. The CDR3 DNA reads TGTGCCAGCAGCTTGAACGCTGGACATAGCAATCAGCCCCAGCATTTT. Translating gives CASSLNAGHSNQPQHF.

V gene TRBV6-1 combines with J gene TRBJ1-2, with TRBD1 as a possible D gene (5 bases). Germline CDR1 MNHNS, CDR2 SASEGT. The CDR3 sequence is 11 residues long. Trimming cost V 6 bases and J 5 bases, with 7 bases left between them. CDR3 in DNA: TGTGCCAGCAGACAGGAGTATGGCTACACCTTC. Translation: CASRQEYGYTF.

This clonotype was counted between two and nine times. The CDR3 nucleotides are TGTGCCATCAACGACAGGGGGAACACCGGGGAGCTGTTTTTT. Its translation: CAINDRGNTGELFF. This chain connects TRBV10-3 to TRBJ2-2, with 8 bases matching TRBD1. This CDR3 is built from 14 residues. Looked up from germline, CDR1 is ENHRY and CDR2 is SYGVKD. Germline trimming cut 7 bases from V and 1 base from J; bases unmatched to any gene: 2.

This clonotype showed up just a few times. The chain joins TRBV18 to TRBJ1-1; 7 bases align to TRBD1. The trim removed 2 bases at V and 2 bases at J, leaving 5 bases unmatched. Germline values: CDR1 KGHSH, CDR2 LQKENI. This CDR3 is 15 amino acids long. CDR3 in amino acids: CASSPVTGANTEAFF. CDR3 DNA: TGTGCCAGCTCACCAGTTACAGGGGCTAACACTGAAGCTTTCTTT.

The sample holds many counts of this clonotype. The genes are TRBV6-2 or TRBV6-3 and TRBJ1-5; TRBD1 matches 7 bases. This CDR3 spans 19 amino acids. Germline lookup yields CDR1 MNHEY and CDR2 SVGEGT. Germline trimming cut 0 bases from V and 5 bases from J; bases unmatched to any gene: 16. The CDR3 DNA reads as TGTGCCAGCAGTTACTCGAGTGGAGGGGGCGGGTTGGGGTATCAGCCCCAGCATTTT. This codes for CASSYSSGGGGLGYQPQHF.

This clonotype was seen at least ten times. The chain joins TRBV15 to TRBJ2-2; 8 bases match TRBD1. J lost 1 base, V lost 7 bases, and 2 bases had no gene match. CDR3 length: 14 amino acids. Germline V gene data show CDR1 as LNHNV and CDR2 as YYDKDF (reference sequence). The CDR3 DNA sequence: TGTGCCACCATGGACAGGGTGAACACCGGGGAGCTGTTTTTT. Translated, it gives CATMDRVNTGELFF.

The chain employs TRBV4-3 and TRBJ2-7, with 10 bases aligning to TRBD1. This CDR3 spans 18 amino acids. Per the germline V gene, CDR1 is LGHNA and CDR2 is YSLEER. Unmatched junction bases numbered 19, after V lost 4 bases and J lost 7 bases. This chain's CDR3 is CASSRKLSRDRGFGEQYF. In nucleotides, the CDR3 is TGCGCCAGCAGCCGCAAACTCAGCCGGGACAGGGGTTTTGGGGAGCAGTACTTC.

The chain uses TRBV5-1 and TRBJ1-2, with D unclear. Germline assignment: CDR1 SGHRS and CDR2 YFSETQ. The V end was cut by 0 bases, the J end by 8 bases, with 8 bases between. The CDR3 consists of 12 residues. The CDR3 region has the DNA TGCGCCAGCAGCTTGGCAGGCAACGGCTACACCTTC. This sequence encodes CASSLAGNGYTF.

The chain employs TRBV5-1 and TRBJ2-3; 8 nucleotides align to TRBD2. CDR1 and CDR2 (germline): SGHRS, YFSETQ. The CDR3 spans 14 residues. V shed 8 bases, J shed 5 bases, and the junction held 10 bases outside the gene matches. CDR3 DNA sequence: TGCGCCAGTTATCCGGCGGGGGGCTTAGATACGCAGTATTTT. Translated, it gives CASYPAGGLDTQYF. Combining the CDR3 with reference TRBV5-1 and TRBJ2-3 gives the whole variable domain KAGVTQTPRYLIKTRGQQVTLSCSPISGHRSVSWYQQTPGQGLQFLFEYFSETQRNKGNFPGRFSGRQFSNSRSEMNVSTLELGDSALYLCASYPAGGLDTQYFGPGTRLTVL.

This clonotype was detected only a few times. V gene TRBV4-2 combines with J gene TRBJ2-5, with 15 bases matching TRBD2. The CDR3 runs 17 residues. The ends lost 4 bases at V and 5 bases at J; junction bases unmatched: 8. Germline CDR1 is LGHNA and CDR2 is YNFKEQ. CDR3 bases: TGTGCCAGCAGCCGCGGACTAGCGGGGGGGCCGAGGGAGACCCAGTACTTC. Protein sequence: CASSRGLAGGPRETQYF.

This clonotype has a handful of counts. The chain links TRBV27 to TRBJ2-1; 11 nucleotides match TRBD2. Germline values: CDR1 MNHEY, CDR2 SMNVEV (reference sequence). The CDR3 sequence is 16 residues long. The V gene end was trimmed by 5 bases and the J gene end by 0 bases; junction bases not matched to a gene: 3. The CDR3 DNA reads as TGTGCCAGCAGTATGACTAGCGGGGTCTCCTACAATGAGCAGTTCTTC. Translating gives CASSMTSGVSYNEQFF.

This sequence joins TRBV6-2 or TRBV6-3 and TRBJ2-1, with 8 bases fitting TRBD1. V shed 6 bases and J 12 bases; nucleotides not matched to a gene: 7. CDR1 and CDR2 (germline): MNHEY, SVGEGT. The CDR3 is made up of 12 amino acids. CDR3 sequence: CASSRTGIVQFF. Here the CDR3 DNA reads TGTGCCAGCAGCAGGACAGGGATCGTGCAGTTCTTC.

This clonotype was observed a few times. The genes are TRBV6-1 and TRBJ2-5; 9 bases are shared with TRBD1. J lost 5 bases, V lost 5 bases, and 12 bases had no gene match. CDR1 is MNHNS, CDR2 SASEGT, per germline. This CDR3 is 16 amino acids long. The CDR3 bases are TGTGCCAGCAGTCGAGGACAGGGGACTGTCCGGGAGACCCAGTACTTC. Translated: CASSRGQGTVRETQYF.

This clonotype was seen a handful of times. The chain links TRBV7-9 to TRBJ1-5; weak D call: TRBD1 (6 bases). CDR3 size: 14 residues. The V gene lost 5 bases and the J gene lost 6 bases, with 14 bases spanning the gap. In germline, CDR1 is SEHNR, CDR2 FQNEAQ (reference sequence). CDR3 protein: CASSGTGFSQPQHF. The DNA of the CDR3 is TGTGCCAGCAGCGGAACAGGGTTTAGTCAGCCCCAGCATTTT.

The DNA of the CDR3 is TGTGCCAGCATGCCATCCCTTCGACAGGGGTTTGGGCCCCAGCATTTT. Encoded protein: CASMPSLRQGFGPQHF. The J gene is TRBJ1-5, the V gene TRBV6-1, with TRBD1 matching over 8 bases. Germline CDR1 reads MNHNS; CDR2 reads SASEGT. The CDR3 runs to 16 residues. J lost 9 bases, V lost 7 bases, and 17 bases had no gene match.

This clonotype was picked up many times. The rearrangement links TRBV18 to TRBJ1-1; 8 positions agree with TRBD1. V dropped 2 bases and J dropped 1; count of bases not matched to a gene: 3. CDR3 length: 15 residues. Germline values: CDR1 KGHSH, CDR2 LQKENI. The CDR3 here is CASSPTGTGNTEAFF. As DNA, the CDR3 is TGTGCCAGCTCACCAACCGGGACAGGGAACACTGAAGCTTTCTTT.

This clonotype has just a few counts. V is TRBV28 and J is TRBJ2-2; 7 nucleotides align to TRBD2. The CDR3 covers 14 residues. The germline V gene has CDR1 MDHEN and CDR2 SYDVKM. The V and J ends lost 10 bases and 6 bases, in that order; junction bases with no gene match: 11. CDR3 coding DNA: TGTGCCACCACCGGAGGCGGGGGTGCCGGGGAGCTGTTTTTT. Amino acid sequence: CATTGGGGAGELFF.

The rearrangement links TRBV19 to TRBJ2-5; the D gene could be TRBD1 or TRBD2 (5 bases each). The CDR3 spans 14 residues. The germline CDR1 and CDR2 sequences are LNHDA and SQIVND (reference sequence). Trimming left V 9 bases short and J 5 bases short, with 19 bases between. The CDR3 region is CASSTRGLGETQYF. CDR3 nucleotide sequence: TGTGCCAGCTCCACTAGGGGCCTGGGGGAGACCCAGTACTTC. Based on the CDR3 plus reference TRBV19 and TRBJ2-5, the full variable domain is DGGITQSPKYLFRKEGQNVTLSCEQNLNHDAMYWYRQDPGQGLRLIYYSQIVNDFQKGDIAEGYSVSREKKESFPLTVTSAQKNPTAFYLCASSTRGLGETQYFGPGTRLLVL.

This clonotype turned up a few times. Here the CDR3 reads CASSGRLANTGELFF. The CDR3, as DNA: TGTGCCAGCTCCGGACGGTTGGCGAACACCGGGGAGCTGTTTTTT. This chain joins TRBV18 and TRBJ2-2, with D unresolved. CDR1 KGHSH and CDR2 LQKENI come from the germline V gene. The CDR3 length is 15 residues. V was shortened by 6 bases and J by 0 bases, with 11 bases between the two germline ends.

In this sample, this clonotype turned up a few times. V is TRBV12-3 or TRBV12-4 and J is TRBJ1-1, with D possibly TRBD1 on 6 matching bases. The CDR3 is 13 residues long. Deletions cut 5 bases from V and 7 bases from J, with 14 bases between. CDR3 bases: TGTGCCAGCAGTCTGGGACACCCCTATGAAGCTTTCTTT. The encoded protein is CASSLGHPYEAFF.

This clonotype was observed many times. The J gene is TRBJ2-5, the V gene TRBV3-1; D uncertain. The CDR3 is 12 residues long. Deletions cut 2 bases from V and 1 base from J, with 2 bases between. The germline V gene has CDR1 LGHDT and CDR2 YNNKEL (reference sequence). CDR3 in amino acids: CASSQSQETQYF. The CDR3 DNA reads as TGTGCCAGCAGCCAATCCCAAGAGACCCAGTACTTC.

This clonotype was seen a handful of times. V usage is TRBV18 and J usage is TRBJ2-4; the D gene could be TRBD1 or TRBD2 (5 bases each). Germline CDR1 is KGHSH and CDR2 is LQKENI. The CDR3 extends over 16 amino acids. V was pared by 5 bases and J by 0 bases, with 14 bases between. The CDR3 protein is CASSSAGGIAKNIQYF. Here the CDR3 DNA reads TGTGCCAGCTCATCCGCTGGGGGTATAGCCAAAAACATTCAGTACTTC.

The chain couples TRBV7-2 to TRBJ2-5; D not certain. Germline CDR1 and CDR2: SGHTA and FQGNSA. V was cut by 2 bases and J by 9 bases, with 13 bases left in between. This CDR3 contains 13 residues. The CDR3 DNA is TGTGCCAGCAGCTTACACTGGCGTGGGCCCCAGTACTTC. It codes for CASSLHWRGPQYF.

This clonotype was counted many times. The chain uses TRBV28 and TRBJ2-1, with TRBD2 matching over 10 bases. The ends lost 2 bases at V and 7 bases at J; junction bases unmatched: 8. Germline CDR1 is MDHEN and CDR2 is SYDVKM. This CDR3 has 16 residues. CDR3 sequence: CASSLRTSGPFNEQFF. The CDR3 DNA reads TGTGCCAGCAGTTTACGGACTAGCGGACCTTTTAATGAGCAGTTCTTC.

This clonotype was seen a few times. The chain carries TRBV5-1 and TRBJ1-2; D might be TRBD1 (5 bases). Trimming left V 0 bases short and J 7 bases short, with 13 bases between. Germline CDR1 is SGHRS and CDR2 is YFSETQ. The length of the CDR3 is 14 residues. Written as DNA, the CDR3 is TGCGCCAGCAGCTTGGTCCAGGGTGGTACTGGCTACACCTTC. It encodes CASSLVQGGTGYTF.

Many counts were recorded for this clonotype. J is TRBJ2-1 and V is TRBV20-1; 7 bases match TRBD2. CDR3 length equals 15 residues. Germline CDR1 is DFQATT and CDR2 is SNEGSKA (reference sequence). V lost 0 bases, J lost 6 bases, and 8 bases stayed unmatched. CDR3 DNA sequence: TGCAGTGCTAGAGAGCGGGGCGGGAGATTCAATGAGCAGTTCTTC. Protein sequence: CSARERGGRFNEQFF.

This chain connects TRBV18 to TRBJ2-3; D may be TRBD1 (6 bases). The V and J ends lost 3 bases and 6 bases respectively, with 19 bases between them. This CDR3 contains 16 residues. The germline V gene encodes CDR1 KGHSH and CDR2 LQKENI. CDR3 in DNA: TGTGCCAGCTCACCCCAAACGGTGGGGGCCACGGATACGCAGTATTTT. This gives the protein CASSPQTVGATDTQYF.

V is TRBV7-9 and J is TRBJ2-7; TRBD2 might be the D (6 bases). This CDR3 has 14 amino acids. The V gene's germline CDR1 is SEHNR and CDR2 FQNEAQ (reference sequence). V gave up 5 bases and J gave up 7 bases, with 18 bases separating them. The CDR3 region is CASSRGLGGVEQYF. CDR3 in DNA: TGTGCCAGCAGCCGGGGACTGGGGGGTGTAGAGCAGTACTTC.

This chain joins TRBV9 and TRBJ2-1; 9 bases map to TRBD2. Germline V gives CDR1 SGDLS, CDR2 YYNGEE. The CDR3 has 15 residues. V gave up 1 base and J gave up 9 bases; unmatched junction bases: 8. In nucleotides, the CDR3 is TGTGCCAGCAGCGTACTGGCGGGGGGGCCTAGTGAGCAGTTCTTC. Its protein is CASSVLAGGPSEQFF.

The V and J genes are TRBV20-1 and TRBJ2-3, with D tentatively TRBD1 or TRBD2 (5 bases each). The CDR3 contains 14 residues. Germline V gene data show CDR1 as DFQATT and CDR2 as SNEGSKA (reference sequence). V was trimmed by 4 bases and J by 2 bases, leaving 13 bases between them. CDR3 region: CSAMTRGVTDTQYF. Here the CDR3 DNA reads TGCAGTGCTATGACTCGAGGGGTCACAGATACGCAGTATTTT.